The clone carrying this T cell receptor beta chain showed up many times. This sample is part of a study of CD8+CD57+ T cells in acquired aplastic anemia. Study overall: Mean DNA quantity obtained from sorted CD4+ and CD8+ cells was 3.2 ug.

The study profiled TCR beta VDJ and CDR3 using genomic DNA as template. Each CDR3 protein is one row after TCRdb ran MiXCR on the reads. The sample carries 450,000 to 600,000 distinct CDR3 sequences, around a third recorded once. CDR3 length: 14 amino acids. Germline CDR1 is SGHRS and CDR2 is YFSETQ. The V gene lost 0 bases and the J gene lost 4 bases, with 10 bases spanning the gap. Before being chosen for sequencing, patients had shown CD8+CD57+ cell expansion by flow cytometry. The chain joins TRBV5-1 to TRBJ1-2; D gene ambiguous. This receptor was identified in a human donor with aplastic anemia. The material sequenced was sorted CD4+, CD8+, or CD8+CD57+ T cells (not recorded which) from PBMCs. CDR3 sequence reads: CASSLEGQLYGYTF. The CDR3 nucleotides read TGCGCCAGCAGCTTGGAGGGCCAGCTCTATGGCTACACCTTC.